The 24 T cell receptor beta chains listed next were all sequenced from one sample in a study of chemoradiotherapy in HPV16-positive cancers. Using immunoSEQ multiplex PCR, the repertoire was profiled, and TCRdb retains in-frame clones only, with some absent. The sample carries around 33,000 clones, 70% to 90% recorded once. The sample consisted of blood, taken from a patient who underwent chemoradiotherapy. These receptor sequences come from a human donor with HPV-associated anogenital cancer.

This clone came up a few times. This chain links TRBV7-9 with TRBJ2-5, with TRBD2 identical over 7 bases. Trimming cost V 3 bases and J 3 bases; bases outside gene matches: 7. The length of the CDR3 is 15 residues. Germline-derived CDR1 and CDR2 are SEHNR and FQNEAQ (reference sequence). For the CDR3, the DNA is TGTGCCAGCAGCTTCGCCTCCGGGGGGAAAGAGACCCAGTACTTC. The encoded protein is CASSFASGGKETQYF.

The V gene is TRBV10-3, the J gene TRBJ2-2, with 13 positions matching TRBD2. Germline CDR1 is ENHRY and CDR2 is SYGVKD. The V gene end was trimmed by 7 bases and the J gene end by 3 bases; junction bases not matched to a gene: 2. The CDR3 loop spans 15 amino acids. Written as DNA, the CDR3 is TGTGCCATCAAAGGACTAGCGGGAGACACCGGGGAGCTGTTTTTT. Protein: CAIKGLAGDTGELFF.

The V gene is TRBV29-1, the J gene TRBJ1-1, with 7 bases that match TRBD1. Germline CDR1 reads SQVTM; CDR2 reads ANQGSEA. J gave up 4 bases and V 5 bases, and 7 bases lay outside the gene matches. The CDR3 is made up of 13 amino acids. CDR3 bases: TGCAGCGTTTACAGGGACAGTGGCACTGAAGCTTTCTTT. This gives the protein CSVYRDSGTEAFF.

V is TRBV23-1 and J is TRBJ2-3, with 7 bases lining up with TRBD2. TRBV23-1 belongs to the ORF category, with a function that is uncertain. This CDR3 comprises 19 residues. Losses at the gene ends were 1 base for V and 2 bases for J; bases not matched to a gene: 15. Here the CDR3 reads CASSQCGVEKRDDTDTQYF. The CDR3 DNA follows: TGCGCCAGCAGTCAATGTGGAGTCGAGAAGCGGGACGACACAGATACGCAGTATTTT.

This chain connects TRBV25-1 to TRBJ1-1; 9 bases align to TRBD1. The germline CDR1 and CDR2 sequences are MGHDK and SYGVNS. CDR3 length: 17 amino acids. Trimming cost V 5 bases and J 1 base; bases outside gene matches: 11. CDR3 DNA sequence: TGTGCCAGCAGTACAGGGGGCTATAACGATTGGAACACTGAAGCTTTCTTT. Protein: CASSTGGYNDWNTEAFF. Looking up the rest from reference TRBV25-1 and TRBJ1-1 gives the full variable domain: EADIYQTPRYLVIGTGKKITLECSQTMGHDKMYWYQQDPGMELHLIHYSYGVNSTEKGDLSSESTVSRIRTEHFPLTLESARPSHTSQYLCASSTGGYNDWNTEAFFGQGTRLTVV.

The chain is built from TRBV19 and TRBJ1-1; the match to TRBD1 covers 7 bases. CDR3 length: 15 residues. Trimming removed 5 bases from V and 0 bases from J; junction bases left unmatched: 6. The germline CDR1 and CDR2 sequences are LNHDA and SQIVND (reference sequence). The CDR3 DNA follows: TGTGCCAGTAGTGCTCAAGGGGGCCTGAACACTGAAGCTTTCTTT. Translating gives CASSAQGGLNTEAFF.

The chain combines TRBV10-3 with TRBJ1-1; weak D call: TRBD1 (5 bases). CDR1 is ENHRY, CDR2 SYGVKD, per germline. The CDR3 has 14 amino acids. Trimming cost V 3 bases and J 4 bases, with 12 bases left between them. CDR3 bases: TGTGCCATCAGTGATATAGGGACGGGCACTGAAGCTTTCTTT. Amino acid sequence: CAISDIGTGTEAFF.

The CDR3, as DNA: TGTGCCAGCAGCTTGGCGGGCAGGGAGGAGTATGGCTACACCTTC. It encodes CASSLAGREEYGYTF. The chain joins TRBV5-6 to TRBJ1-2; a weak D match, TRBD1 (5 bases). The CDR3 covers 15 residues. Germline V CDR1 and CDR2: SGHDT, YYEEEE. The V and J ends lost 0 bases and 5 bases respectively, with 14 bases between them. The full variable domain, in which reference TRBV5-6 and TRBJ1-2 provide the parts outside the CDR3, is DAGVTQSPTHLIKTRGQQVTLRCSPKSGHDTVSWYQQALGQGPQFIFQYYEEEERQRGNFPDRFSGHQFPNYSSELNVNALLLGDSALYLCASSLAGREEYGYTFGSGTRLTVV.

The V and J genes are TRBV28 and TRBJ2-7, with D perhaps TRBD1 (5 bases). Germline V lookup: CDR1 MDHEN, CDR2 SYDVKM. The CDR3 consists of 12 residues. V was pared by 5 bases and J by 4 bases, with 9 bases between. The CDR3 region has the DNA TGTGCCAGCAGTCCTAGGGGATACGAGCAGTACTTC. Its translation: CASSPRGYEQYF.

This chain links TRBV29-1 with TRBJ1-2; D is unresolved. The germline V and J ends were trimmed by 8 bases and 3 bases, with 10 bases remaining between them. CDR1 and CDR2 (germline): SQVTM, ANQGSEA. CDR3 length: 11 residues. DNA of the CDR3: TGCAGCTCTGACGGATACTATGGCTACACCTTC. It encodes CSSDGYYGYTF.

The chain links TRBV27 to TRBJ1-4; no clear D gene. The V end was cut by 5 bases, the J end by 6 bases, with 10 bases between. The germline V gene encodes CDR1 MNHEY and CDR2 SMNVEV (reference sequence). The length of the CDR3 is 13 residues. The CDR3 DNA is TGTGCCAGCAGTACCGAGGGAGATGAAAAACTGTTTTTT. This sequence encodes CASSTEGDEKLFF.

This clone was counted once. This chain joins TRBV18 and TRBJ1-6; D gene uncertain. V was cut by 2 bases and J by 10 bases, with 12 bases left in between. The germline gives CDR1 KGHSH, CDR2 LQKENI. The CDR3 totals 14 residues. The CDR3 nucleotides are TGTGCCAGCTCACCAACAGACCTGGGGTCACCCCTCCACTTT. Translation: CASSPTDLGSPLHF.

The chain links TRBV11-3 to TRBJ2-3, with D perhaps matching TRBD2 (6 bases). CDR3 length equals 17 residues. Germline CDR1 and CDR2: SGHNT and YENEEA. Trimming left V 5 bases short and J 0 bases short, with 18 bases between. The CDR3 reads CASSRSPPGASTDTQYF. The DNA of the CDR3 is TGTGCCAGCAGCCGGAGCCCCCCGGGAGCGAGCACAGATACGCAGTATTTT.

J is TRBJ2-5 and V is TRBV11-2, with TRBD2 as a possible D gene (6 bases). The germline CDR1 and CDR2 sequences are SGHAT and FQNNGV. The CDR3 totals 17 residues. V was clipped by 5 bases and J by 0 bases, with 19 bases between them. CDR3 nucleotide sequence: TGTGCCAGCAGCCCACTTAGTTTAGCGGACTACCAAGAGACCCAGTACTTC. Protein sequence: CASSPLSLADYQETQYF. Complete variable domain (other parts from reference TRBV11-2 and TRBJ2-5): EAGVAQSPRYKIIEKRQSVAFWCNPISGHATLYWYQQILGQGPKLLIQFQNNGVVDDSQLPKDRFSAERLKGVDSTLKIQPAKLEDSAVYLCASSPLSLADYQETQYFGPGTRLLVL.

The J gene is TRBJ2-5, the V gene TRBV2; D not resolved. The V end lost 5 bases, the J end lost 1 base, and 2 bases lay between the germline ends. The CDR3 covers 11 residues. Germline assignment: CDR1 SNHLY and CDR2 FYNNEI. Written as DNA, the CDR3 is TGTGCCAGCAGTATCCAAGAGACCCAGTACTTC. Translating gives CASSIQETQYF.

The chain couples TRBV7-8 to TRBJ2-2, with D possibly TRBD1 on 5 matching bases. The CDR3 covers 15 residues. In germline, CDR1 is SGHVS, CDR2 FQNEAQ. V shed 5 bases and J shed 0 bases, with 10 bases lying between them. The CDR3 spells CASSRRQTNTGELFF. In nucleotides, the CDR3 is TGTGCCAGCAGCCGCAGACAGACGAACACCGGGGAGCTGTTTTTT.

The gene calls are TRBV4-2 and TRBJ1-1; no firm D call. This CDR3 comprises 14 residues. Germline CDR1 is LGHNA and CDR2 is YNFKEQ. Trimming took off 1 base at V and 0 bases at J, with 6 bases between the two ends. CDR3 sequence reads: CASSQGALNTEAFF. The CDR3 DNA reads TGTGCCAGCAGCCAAGGGGCCCTGAACACTGAAGCTTTCTTT.

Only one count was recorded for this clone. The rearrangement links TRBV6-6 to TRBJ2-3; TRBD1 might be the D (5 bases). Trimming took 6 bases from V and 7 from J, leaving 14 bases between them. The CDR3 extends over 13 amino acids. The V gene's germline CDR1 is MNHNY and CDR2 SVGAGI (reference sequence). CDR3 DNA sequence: TGTGCCAGCAGGGCCCGCCAGGGTTATACGCAGTATTTT. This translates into CASRARQGYTQYF.

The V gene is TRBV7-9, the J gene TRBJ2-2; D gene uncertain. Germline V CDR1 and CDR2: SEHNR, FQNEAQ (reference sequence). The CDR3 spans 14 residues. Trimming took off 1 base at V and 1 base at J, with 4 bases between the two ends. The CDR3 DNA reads TGTGCCAGCAGCTTAGATGGGAACACCGGGGAGCTGTTTTTT. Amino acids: CASSLDGNTGELFF.

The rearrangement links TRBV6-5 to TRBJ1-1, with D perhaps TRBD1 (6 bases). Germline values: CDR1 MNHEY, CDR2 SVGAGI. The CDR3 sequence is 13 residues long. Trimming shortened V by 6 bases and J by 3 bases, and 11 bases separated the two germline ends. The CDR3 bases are TGTGCCAGCAGCAAACCAGGGGACACTGAAGCTTTCTTT. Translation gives CASSKPGDTEAFF.

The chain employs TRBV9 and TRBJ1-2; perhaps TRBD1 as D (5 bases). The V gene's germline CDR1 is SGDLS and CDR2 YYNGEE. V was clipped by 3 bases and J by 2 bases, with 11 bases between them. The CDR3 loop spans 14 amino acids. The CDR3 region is CASSGESGNYGYTF. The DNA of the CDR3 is TGTGCCAGCAGCGGGGAATCAGGGAACTATGGCTACACCTTC.

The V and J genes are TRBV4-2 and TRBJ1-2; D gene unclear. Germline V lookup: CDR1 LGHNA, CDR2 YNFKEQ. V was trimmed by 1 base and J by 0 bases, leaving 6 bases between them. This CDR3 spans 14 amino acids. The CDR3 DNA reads TGTGCCAGCAGCCAAGGGGTATCTAACTATGGCTACACCTTC. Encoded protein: CASSQGVSNYGYTF.

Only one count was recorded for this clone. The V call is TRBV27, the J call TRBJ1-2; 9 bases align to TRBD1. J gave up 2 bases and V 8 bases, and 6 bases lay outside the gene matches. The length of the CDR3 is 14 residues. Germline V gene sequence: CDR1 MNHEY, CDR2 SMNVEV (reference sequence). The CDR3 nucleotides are TGTGCCAGCGGACCTGGACAGGGGAACTATGGCTACACCTTC. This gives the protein CASGPGQGNYGYTF.

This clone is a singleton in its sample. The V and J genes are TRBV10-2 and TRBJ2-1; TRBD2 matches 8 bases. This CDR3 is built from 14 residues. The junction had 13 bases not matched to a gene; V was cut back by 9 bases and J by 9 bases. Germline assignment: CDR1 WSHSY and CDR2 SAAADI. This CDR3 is CASGAGTRFGEQFF. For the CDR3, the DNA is TGCGCCAGTGGAGCCGGGACTAGGTTTGGTGAGCAGTTCTTC.